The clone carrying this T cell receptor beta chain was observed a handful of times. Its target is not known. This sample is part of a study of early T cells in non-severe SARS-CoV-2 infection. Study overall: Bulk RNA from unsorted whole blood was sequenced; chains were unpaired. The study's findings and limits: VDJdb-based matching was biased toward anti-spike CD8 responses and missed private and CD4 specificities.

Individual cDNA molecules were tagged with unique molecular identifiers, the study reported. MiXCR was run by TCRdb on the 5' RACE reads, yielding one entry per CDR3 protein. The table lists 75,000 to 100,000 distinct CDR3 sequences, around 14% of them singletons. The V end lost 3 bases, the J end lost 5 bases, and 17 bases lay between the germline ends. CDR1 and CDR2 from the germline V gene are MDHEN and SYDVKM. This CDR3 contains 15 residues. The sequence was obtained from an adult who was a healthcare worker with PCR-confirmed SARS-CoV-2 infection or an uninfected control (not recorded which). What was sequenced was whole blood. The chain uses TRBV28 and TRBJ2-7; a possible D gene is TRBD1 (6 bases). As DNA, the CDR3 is TGTGCCAGCAGTTTCGCGTTGGGGGCATTAGACGAGCAGTACTTC. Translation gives CASSFALGALDEQYF. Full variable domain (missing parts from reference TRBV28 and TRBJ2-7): DVKVTQSSRYLVKRTGEKVFLECVQDMDHENMFWYRQDPGLGLRLIYFSYDVKMKEKGDIPEGYSVSREKKERFSLILESASTNQTSMYLCASSFALGALDEQYFGPGTRLTVT.